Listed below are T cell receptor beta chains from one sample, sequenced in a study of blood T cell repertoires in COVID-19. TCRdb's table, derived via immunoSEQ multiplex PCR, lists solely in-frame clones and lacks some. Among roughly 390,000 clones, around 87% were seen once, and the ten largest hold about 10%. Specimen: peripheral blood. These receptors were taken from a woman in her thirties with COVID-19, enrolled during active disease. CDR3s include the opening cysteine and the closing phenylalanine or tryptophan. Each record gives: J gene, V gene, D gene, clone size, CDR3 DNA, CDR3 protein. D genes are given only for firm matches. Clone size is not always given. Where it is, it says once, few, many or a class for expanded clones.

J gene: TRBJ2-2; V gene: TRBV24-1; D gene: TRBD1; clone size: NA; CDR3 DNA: TGTGCCACCAGTGAACAGGGGGCATCCGGGGAGCTGTTTTTT; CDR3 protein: CATSEQGASGELFF
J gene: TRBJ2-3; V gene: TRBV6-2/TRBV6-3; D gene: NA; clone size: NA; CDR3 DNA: TGTGCCAGCAGTTCCATTGGCTCTAGCACAGATACGCAGTATTTT; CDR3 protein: CASSSIGSSTDTQYF
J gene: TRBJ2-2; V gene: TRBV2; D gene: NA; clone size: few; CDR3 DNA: TGTGCCAGCAGTGACTACGGGTCTCCCGGGCGGGGCGGGGAGCTGTTTTTT; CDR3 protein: CASSDYGSPGRGGELFF
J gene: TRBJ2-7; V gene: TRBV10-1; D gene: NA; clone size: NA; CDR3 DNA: TGCGCCAGCAGTGAGTTACGGGACACCTCCTACGAGCAGTACTTC; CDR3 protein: CASSELRDTSYEQYF
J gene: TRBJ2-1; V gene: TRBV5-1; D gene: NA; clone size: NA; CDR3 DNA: TGCGCCAGCAGCTTGGGGTTTGGGGCCGGTGAGCAGTTCTTC; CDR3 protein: CASSLGFGAGEQFF
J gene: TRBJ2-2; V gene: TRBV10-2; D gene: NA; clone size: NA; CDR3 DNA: TGCGCCAGCAACAGGGTCGGCACCGGGGAGCTGTTTTTT; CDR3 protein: CASNRVGTGELFF
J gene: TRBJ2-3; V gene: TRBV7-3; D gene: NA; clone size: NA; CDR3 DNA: TGTGCCAGCAGCAATATACCTGGAGGCACAGATACGCAGTATTTT; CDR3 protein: CASSNIPGGTDTQYF
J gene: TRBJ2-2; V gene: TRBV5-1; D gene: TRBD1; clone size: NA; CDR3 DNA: TGCGCCAGCAGCCTCAGGGGGCACGCGAACACCGGGGAGCTGTTTTTT; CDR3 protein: CASSLRGHANTGELFF
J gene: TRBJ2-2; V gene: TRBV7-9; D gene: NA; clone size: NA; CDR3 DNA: TGTGCCAGCAGCTCACGGGATACCCCGACCGGGGAGCTGTTTTTT; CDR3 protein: CASSSRDTPTGELFF
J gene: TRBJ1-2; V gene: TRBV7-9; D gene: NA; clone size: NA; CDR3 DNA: TGTGCCAGCAGCTCCCCTCCCGAGGTCTATGGCTACACCTTC; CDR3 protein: CASSSPPEVYGYTF
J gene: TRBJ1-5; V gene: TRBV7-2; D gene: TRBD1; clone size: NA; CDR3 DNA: TGTGCCAGCAGCCCTACCCGACAGGGCTTCCAGCATTTT; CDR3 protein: CASSPTRQGFQHF
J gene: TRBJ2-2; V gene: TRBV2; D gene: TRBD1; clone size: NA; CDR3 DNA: TGTGCCAGCAGAAAGGGACAGGGTGACACCGGGGAGCTGTTTTTT; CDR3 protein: CASRKGQGDTGELFF
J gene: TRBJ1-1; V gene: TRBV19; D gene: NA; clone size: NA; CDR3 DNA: TGTGCCAGTAGTATGAACATGAACACTGAAGCTTTCTTT; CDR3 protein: CASSMNMNTEAFF
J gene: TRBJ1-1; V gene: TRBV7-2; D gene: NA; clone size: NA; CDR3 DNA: TGTGCCAGCAGGCGGGAGGGTAACACTGAAGCTTTCTTT; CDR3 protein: CASRREGNTEAFF
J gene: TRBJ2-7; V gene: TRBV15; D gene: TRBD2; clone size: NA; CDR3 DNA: TGTGCCACCAGCAGGGGCGGGAGGGCCCACGAGCAGTACTTC; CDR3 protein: CATSRGGRAHEQYF
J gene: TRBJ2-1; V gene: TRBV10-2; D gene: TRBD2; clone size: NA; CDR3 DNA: TGCGCCAGCATGGATCGGGCGGGAGGCTCCTACAATGAGCAGTTCTTC; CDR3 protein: CASMDRAGGSYNEQFF
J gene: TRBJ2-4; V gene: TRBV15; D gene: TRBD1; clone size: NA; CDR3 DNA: TGTGCCACCAGCAGATCGGTGGGGACAGGGGGAGTAGCCAAAAACATTCAGTACTTC; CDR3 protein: CATSRSVGTGGVAKNIQYF
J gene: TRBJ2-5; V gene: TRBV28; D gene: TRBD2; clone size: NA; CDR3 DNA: TGTGCCACTTCCAACGGGGGGAGGACCCAGTACTTC; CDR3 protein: CATSNGGRTQYF
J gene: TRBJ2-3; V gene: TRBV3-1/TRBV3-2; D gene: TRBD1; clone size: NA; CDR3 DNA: TGTGCCAGCAGCCAAGCGGACAGGCCCGGCACAGATACGCAGTATTTT; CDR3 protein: CASSQADRPGTDTQYF
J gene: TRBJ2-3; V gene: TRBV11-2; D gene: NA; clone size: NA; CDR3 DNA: TGTGCCAGCATCGAGACACTTACAGATACGCAGTATTTT; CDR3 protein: CASIETLTDTQYF
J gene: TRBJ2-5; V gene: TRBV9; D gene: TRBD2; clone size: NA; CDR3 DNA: TGTGCCAGCAGCGCGGGACTAGCGGGAGGTTTGATGACCCAGTACTTC; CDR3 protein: CASSAGLAGGLMTQYF
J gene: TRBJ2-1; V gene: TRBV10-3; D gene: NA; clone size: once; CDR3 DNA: TGTGCCATCAGTGAGGCAGGGTCCGCCTACAATGAGCAGTTCTTC; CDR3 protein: CAISEAGSAYNEQFF
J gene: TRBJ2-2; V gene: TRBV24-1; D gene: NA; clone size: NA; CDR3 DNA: TGTGCCACGGAGAGGACCGGGGAGCTGTTTTTT; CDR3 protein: CATERTGELFF
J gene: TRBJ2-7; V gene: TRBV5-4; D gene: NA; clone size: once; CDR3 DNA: TGTGCCAGCAGCTTGAGTTCAGGTTCCTACGAGCAGTACTTC; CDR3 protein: CASSLSSGSYEQYF
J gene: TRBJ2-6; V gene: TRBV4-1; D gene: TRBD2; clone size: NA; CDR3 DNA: TGCGCCAGCAGCTTTGGACTAGCGGTGGCGGGGGCTGGGGCCAACGTCCTGACTTTC; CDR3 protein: CASSFGLAVAGAGANVLTF
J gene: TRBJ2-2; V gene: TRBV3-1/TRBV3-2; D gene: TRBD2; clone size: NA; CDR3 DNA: TGTGCCAGCAGCCAAATTGTCGGAGCGGGAGACGGGGAGCTGTTTTTT; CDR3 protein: CASSQIVGAGDGELFF
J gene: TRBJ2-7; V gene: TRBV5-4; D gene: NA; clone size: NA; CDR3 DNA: TGTGCCAGCAGCGAGAGGCCCGAGCAGTACTTC; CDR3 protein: CASSERPEQYF
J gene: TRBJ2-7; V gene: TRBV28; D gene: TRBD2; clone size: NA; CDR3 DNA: TGTGCCAGCACCGTAGCGGGAGGCCTCACCTACGAGCAGTACTTC; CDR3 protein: CASTVAGGLTYEQYF
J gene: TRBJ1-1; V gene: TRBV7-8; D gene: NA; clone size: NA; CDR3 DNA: TGTGCCAGCTACGTCGTGCAGGGCGGTGAAGCTTTCTTT; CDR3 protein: CASYVVQGGEAFF
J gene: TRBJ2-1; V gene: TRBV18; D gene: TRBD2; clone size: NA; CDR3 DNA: TGTGCCAGCTCACCTCTAGCGGGAGGGCCCAATGAGCAGTTCTTC; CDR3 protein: CASSPLAGGPNEQFF
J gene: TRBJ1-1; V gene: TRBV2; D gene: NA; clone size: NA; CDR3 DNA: TGTGCCAGCAGCCGGTTGAACACTGAAGCTTTCTTT; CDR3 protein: CASSRLNTEAFF
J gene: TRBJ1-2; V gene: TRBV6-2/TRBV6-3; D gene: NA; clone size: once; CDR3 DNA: TGTGCCAGCAGTTACCCCCCGCTCGGGGATGGCTACACCTTC; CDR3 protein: CASSYPPLGDGYTF
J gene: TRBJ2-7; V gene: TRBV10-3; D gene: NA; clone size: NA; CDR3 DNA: TGTGCCATCAGTTCCCGCCGAGAGGACGAGCAGTACTTC; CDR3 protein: CAISSRREDEQYF
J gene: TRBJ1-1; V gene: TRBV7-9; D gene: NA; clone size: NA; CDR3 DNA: TGTGCCAGCAGCCCGTGGGGGGAGGACACTGAAGCTTTCTTT; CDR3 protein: CASSPWGEDTEAFF
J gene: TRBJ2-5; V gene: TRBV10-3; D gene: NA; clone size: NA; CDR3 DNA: TGTGCCATCAGTCTTTCGCTACAAGAGACCCAGTACTTC; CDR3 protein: CAISLSLQETQYF
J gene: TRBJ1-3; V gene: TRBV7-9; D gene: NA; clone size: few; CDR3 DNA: TGTGCCAGCAGGGGAGTCGATAGAACTGGAAACACCATATATTTT; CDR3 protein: CASRGVDRTGNTIYF
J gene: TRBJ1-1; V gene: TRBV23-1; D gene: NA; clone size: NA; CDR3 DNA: TGCGCCAGCAGACAGGCCAGGAAGGACACTGAAGCTTTCTTT; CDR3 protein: CASRQARKDTEAFF
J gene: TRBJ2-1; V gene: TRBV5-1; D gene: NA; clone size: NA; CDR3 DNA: TGCGCCAGCTCGAGGAGCCACAATGAGCAGTTCTTC; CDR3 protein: CASSRSHNEQFF
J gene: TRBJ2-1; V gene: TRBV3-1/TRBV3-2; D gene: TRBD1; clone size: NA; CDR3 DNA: TGTGCCAGCAGCCAGAACCGACAGGGCGGCCCGTTCTTC; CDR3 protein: CASSQNRQGGPFF
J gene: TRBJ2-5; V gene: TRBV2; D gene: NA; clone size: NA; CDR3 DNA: TGTGCCAGCAGTGTAAGCGGGCCCCAAGAGACCCAGTACTTC; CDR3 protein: CASSVSGPQETQYF
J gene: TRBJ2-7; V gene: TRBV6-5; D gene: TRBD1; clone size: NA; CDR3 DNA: TGTGCCAGCAGGTGGACAGGGACACACGAGCAGTACTTC; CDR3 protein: CASRWTGTHEQYF
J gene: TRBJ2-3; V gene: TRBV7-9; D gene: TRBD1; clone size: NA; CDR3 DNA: TGTGCCAGCAGCTCGAGGACCGGGACAGGGGTGACAGATACGCAGTATTTT; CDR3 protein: CASSSRTGTGVTDTQYF